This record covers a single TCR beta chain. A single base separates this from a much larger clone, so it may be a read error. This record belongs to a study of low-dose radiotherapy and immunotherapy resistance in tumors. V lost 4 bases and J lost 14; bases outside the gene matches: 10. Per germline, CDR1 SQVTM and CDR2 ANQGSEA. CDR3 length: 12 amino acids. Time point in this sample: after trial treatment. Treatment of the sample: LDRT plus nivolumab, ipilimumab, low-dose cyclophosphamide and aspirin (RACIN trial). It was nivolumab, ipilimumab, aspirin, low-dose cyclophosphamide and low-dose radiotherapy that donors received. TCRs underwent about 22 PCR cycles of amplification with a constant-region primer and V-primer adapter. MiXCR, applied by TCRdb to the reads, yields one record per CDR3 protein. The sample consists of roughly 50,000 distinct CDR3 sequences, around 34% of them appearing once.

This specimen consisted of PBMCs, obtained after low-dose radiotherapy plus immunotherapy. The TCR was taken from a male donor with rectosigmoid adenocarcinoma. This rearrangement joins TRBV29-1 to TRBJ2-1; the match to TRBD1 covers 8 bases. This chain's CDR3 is CSVGSQGALKFF. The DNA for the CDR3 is TGCAGCGTTGGATCTCAGGGGGCGCTTAAGTTCTTC.